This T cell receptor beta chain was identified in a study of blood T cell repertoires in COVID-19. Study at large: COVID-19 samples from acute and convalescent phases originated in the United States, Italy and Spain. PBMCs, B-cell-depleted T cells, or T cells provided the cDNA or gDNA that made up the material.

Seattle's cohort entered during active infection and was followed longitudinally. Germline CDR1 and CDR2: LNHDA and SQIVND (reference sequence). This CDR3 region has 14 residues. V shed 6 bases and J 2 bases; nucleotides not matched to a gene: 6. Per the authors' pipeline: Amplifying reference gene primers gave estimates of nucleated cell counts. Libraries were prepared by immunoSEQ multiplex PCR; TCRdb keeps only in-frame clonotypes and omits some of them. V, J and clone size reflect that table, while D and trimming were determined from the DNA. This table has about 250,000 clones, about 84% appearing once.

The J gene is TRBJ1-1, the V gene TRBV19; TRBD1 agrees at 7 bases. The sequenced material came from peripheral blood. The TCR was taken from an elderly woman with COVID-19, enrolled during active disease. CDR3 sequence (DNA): TGTGCCAGTAGCTATGACAGGGTCAACACTGAAGCTTTCTTT. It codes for CASSYDRVNTEAFF.